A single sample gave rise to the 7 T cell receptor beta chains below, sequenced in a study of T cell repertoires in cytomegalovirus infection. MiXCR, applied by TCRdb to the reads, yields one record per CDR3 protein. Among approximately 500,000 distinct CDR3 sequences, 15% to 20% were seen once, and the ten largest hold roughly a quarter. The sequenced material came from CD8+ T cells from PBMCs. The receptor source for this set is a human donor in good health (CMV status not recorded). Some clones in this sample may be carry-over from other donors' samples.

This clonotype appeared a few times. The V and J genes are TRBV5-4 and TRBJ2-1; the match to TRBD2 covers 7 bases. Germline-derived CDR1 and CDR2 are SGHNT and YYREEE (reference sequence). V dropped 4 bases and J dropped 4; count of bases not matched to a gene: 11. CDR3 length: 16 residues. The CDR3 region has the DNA TGTGCCAGCAGCAGCTCCACGGGGGGAGGGTACAATGAGCAGTTCTTC. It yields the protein CASSSSTGGGYNEQFF.

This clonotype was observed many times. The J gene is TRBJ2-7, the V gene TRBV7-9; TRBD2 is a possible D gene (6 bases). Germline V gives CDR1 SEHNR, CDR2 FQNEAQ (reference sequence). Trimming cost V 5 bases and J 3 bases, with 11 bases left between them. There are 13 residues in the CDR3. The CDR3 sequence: CASSGRGSYEQYF. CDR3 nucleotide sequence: TGTGCCAGCAGCGGTCGGGGGAGCTACGAGCAGTACTTC.

Here the CDR3 DNA reads TGCAGTGTTAAAACCGAGGGGGACAAAAACATTCAGTACTTC. It encodes CSVKTEGDKNIQYF. The chain combines TRBV20-1 with TRBJ2-4; a possible D gene is TRBD1 (6 bases). Per the germline V gene, CDR1 is DFQATT and CDR2 is SNEGSKA (reference sequence). V was pared by 7 bases and J by 3 bases, with 16 bases between. CDR3 length: 14 residues.

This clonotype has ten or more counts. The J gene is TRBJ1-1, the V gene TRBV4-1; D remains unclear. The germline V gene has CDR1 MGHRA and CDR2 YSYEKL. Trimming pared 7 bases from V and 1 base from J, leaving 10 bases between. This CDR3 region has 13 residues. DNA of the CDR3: TGCGCCAGCACGCGGGAGCCGAACACTGAAGCTTTCTTT. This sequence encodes CASTREPNTEAFF.

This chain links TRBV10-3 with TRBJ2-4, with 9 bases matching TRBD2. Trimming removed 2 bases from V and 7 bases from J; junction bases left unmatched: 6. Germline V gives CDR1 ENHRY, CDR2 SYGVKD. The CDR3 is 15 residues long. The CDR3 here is CAISETAGGWNIQYF. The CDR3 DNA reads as TGTGCCATCAGTGAGACCGCGGGAGGGTGGAACATTCAGTACTTC.

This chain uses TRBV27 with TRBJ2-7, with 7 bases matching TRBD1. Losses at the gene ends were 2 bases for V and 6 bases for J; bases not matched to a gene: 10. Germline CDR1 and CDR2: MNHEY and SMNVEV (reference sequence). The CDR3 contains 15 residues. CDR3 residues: CASSLIKAGGSEQYF. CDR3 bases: TGTGCCAGCAGTTTAATCAAGGCAGGGGGATCCGAGCAGTACTTC.

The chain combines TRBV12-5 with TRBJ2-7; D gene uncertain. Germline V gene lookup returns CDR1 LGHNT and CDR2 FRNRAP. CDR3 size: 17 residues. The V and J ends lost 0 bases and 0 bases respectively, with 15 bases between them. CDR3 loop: CASGLVVRRDLSYEQYF. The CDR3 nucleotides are TGTGCTAGTGGTTTGGTAGTACGGAGAGACCTCTCCTACGAGCAGTACTTC.